This TCR beta chain was identified in a study of blood T cell repertoires in COVID-19. Per the authors' pipeline: Reference gene primers were amplified, and this amplification served to estimate nucleated cell counts. Clones were sequenced by immunoSEQ multiplex PCR, and TCRdb holds only the in-frame ones, with some missing. V, J and clone size are those of that table, while D and trimming were read from the DNA. The sample contains approximately 270,000 clones, approximately 90% of which appear only once. Germline V gene sequence: CDR1 SEHNR, CDR2 FQNEAQ (reference sequence). The V segment lost 5 bases and the J segment 4 bases; nucleotides outside the gene matches: 2. The CDR3 loop spans 14 amino acids.

The V call is TRBV7-9, the J call TRBJ1-4, with 9 bases fitting TRBD1. The sequence derives from a young woman with acute COVID-19. Material for sequencing was PBMCs or T cells enriched from blood (not recorded which). The CDR3: CASSRTGVNEKLFF. The CDR3 DNA reads as TGTGCCAGCAGCCGGACAGGGGTTAATGAAAAACTGTTTTTT.